Presented here are 26 T cell receptor beta chains from one specimen sequenced in a study of blood T cell repertoires in COVID-19. Sequencing used immunoSEQ multiplex PCR; TCRdb keeps in-frame clones, though not all of them. The sample has 200,000 to 250,000 clones, around 85% seen once; the top ten hold roughly 3.3%. Sequenced sample: PBMCs or T cells enriched from blood (not recorded which). Every receptor here comes from a woman in her forties or fifties in a cohort exposed to, infected with or recovered from COVID-19 (not recorded which).

The chain joins TRBV18 to TRBJ1-4; 7 nucleotides agree with TRBD1. Germline V lookup: CDR1 KGHSH, CDR2 LQKENI. The ends lost 5 bases at V and 2 bases at J; junction bases unmatched: 5. The CDR3 loop spans 15 amino acids. CDR3 protein: CASSTNRGTNEKLFF. Here the CDR3 DNA reads TGTGCCAGCTCAACCAACAGGGGCACTAATGAAAAACTGTTTTTT.

The gene calls are TRBV29-1 and TRBJ1-1; 7 bases are shared with TRBD1. The germline V gene has CDR1 SQVTM and CDR2 ANQGSEA. CDR3 length: 19 amino acids. Trimming cost V 4 bases and J 0 bases; bases outside gene matches: 20. The CDR3 sequence is CSVAPRHGTVTQMNTEAFF. The CDR3 bases are TGCAGCGTTGCACCCCGCCATGGGACAGTTACACAGATGAACACTGAAGCTTTCTTT.

The rearrangement uses TRBV27 and TRBJ1-6; D is perhaps TRBD1 (6 bases). Germline loops: CDR1 MNHEY, CDR2 SMNVEV (reference sequence). Trimming shortened V by 8 bases and J by 8 bases, and 19 bases separated the two germline ends. The CDR3 has 15 amino acids. This CDR3 is CASLPLVRGYSPLHF. As DNA, the CDR3 is TGTGCCAGCCTCCCCCTGGTAAGGGGGTATTCACCCCTCCACTTT.

The V gene is TRBV30, the J gene TRBJ2-3, with a tentative D call TRBD2 (6 bases). Per germline, CDR1 GTSNPN and CDR2 SVGIG (reference sequence). The CDR3 is 15 residues long. Trimming left V 2 bases short and J 2 bases short, with 14 bases between. The CDR3 here is CAWSPMAGNTDTQYF. The CDR3 nucleotides are TGTGCCTGGAGTCCGATGGCGGGAAACACAGATACGCAGTATTTT.

The J gene is TRBJ1-6, the V gene TRBV27; no clear D. There are 15 residues in the CDR3. Germline CDR1 is MNHEY and CDR2 is SMNVEV (reference sequence). Trimming removed 2 bases from V and 0 bases from J, with 5 bases in between. The CDR3 DNA follows: TGTGCCAGCAGTTTAGAGGCCTCCTATAATTCACCCCTCCACTTT. Residues: CASSLEASYNSPLHF.

The chain carries TRBV6-5 and TRBJ1-1, with a weak D call TRBD1 (5 bases). This CDR3 contains 15 residues. Looked up from germline, CDR1 is MNHEY and CDR2 is SVGAGI. V was shortened by 7 bases and J by 4 bases, with 19 bases between the two germline ends. CDR3 bases: TGTGCCAGCACCCCGGGAGGGGCGATCGGCACTGAAGCTTTCTTT. As protein: CASTPGGAIGTEAFF.

This clone occurred a few times. V usage is TRBV6-5 and J usage is TRBJ2-7; 10 bases are a match to TRBD2. J was trimmed by 5 bases and V by 5 bases; bases with no gene match: 9. CDR1 and CDR2 (germline): MNHEY, SVGAGI. The CDR3 sequence is 15 residues long. As DNA, the CDR3 is TGTGCCAGCAGTCCCGGGAAAAGCGGGGGGGACGAGCAGTACTTC. Its protein product is CASSPGKSGGDEQYF.

The chain joins TRBV6-2 or TRBV6-3 to TRBJ1-2, with TRBD1 identical over 7 bases. J was trimmed by 6 bases and V by 3 bases; bases with no gene match: 13. This CDR3 has 16 residues. Germline V gene lookup returns CDR1 MNHEY and CDR2 SVGEGT. The CDR3 DNA follows: TGTGCCAGCAGTTATGCCTACCGGGACAGAGGTGATGGCTACACCTTC. Protein sequence: CASSYAYRDRGDGYTF.

The chain employs TRBV19 and TRBJ1-6; perhaps TRBD1 as D (5 bases). The V end lost 7 bases, the J end lost 9 bases, and 25 bases lay between the germline ends. The CDR3 loop spans 17 amino acids. Germline CDR1 LNHDA, CDR2 SQIVND (reference sequence). The CDR3 sequence is CASNRRFAAVGGSPLHF. Written as DNA, the CDR3 is TGTGCCAGTAACCGTCGTTTCGCCGCCGTGGGGGGTTCACCCCTCCACTTT.

J is TRBJ2-5 and V is TRBV6-4; TRBD1 is a possible D gene (6 bases). Trimming took 6 bases from V and 1 from J, leaving 15 bases between them. This CDR3 comprises 15 residues. Germline lookup yields CDR1 MRHNA and CDR2 SNTAGT. CDR3 in amino acids: CASRGSGAIQETQYF. Here the CDR3 DNA reads TGTGCCAGCAGGGGATCAGGGGCCATCCAAGAGACCCAGTACTTC.

The chain couples TRBV10-3 to TRBJ2-2; TRBD2 matches at 10 bases. The ends lost 0 bases at V and 5 bases at J; junction bases unmatched: 3. The V gene's germline CDR1 is ENHRY and CDR2 SYGVKD. The length of the CDR3 is 16 residues. The CDR3 region is CAISESRTSGTGELFF. DNA of the CDR3: TGTGCCATCAGTGAGTCGAGGACTAGCGGAACCGGGGAGCTGTTTTTT.

The chain joins TRBV7-9 to TRBJ2-5, with a tentative D call TRBD2 (6 bases). The CDR3 is 18 residues long. CDR1 is SEHNR and CDR2 is FQNEAQ in the germline V gene (reference sequence). V lost 1 base and J 1 base, leaving 19 bases between the germline ends. The CDR3 reads CASSLVNGRGYPQETQYF. The CDR3, as DNA: TGTGCCAGCAGCTTAGTAAATGGACGGGGGTACCCCCAAGAGACCCAGTACTTC.

This chain uses TRBV4-3 with TRBJ2-1; D may be TRBD2 (5 bases). Germline V lookup: CDR1 LGHNA, CDR2 YSLEER. CDR3 length: 13 residues. V was shortened by 4 bases and J by 15 bases, with 19 bases between the two germline ends. CDR3 residues: CASSPREQPLGFF. For the CDR3, the DNA is TGCGCCAGCAGCCCAAGGGAGCAGCCTTTAGGGTTCTTC.

The CDR3 reads CASTGTGDYGYTF. CDR3 nucleotides: TGTGCCAGCACAGGGACAGGGGACTATGGCTACACCTTC. The chain has TRBV25-1 and TRBJ1-2, with 10 bases lining up with TRBD1. The V gene's germline CDR1 is MGHDK and CDR2 SYGVNS. The CDR3 is 13 amino acids. V was clipped by 7 bases and J by 3 bases; unmatched bases: 2.

CDR3 in amino acids: CSVDSGANTEAFF. The DNA of the CDR3 is TGCAGCGTTGATTCCGGAGCGAACACTGAAGCTTTCTTT. The chain employs TRBV29-1 and TRBJ1-1; D gene uncertain. Germline V gene lookup returns CDR1 SQVTM and CDR2 ANQGSEA. The CDR3 consists of 13 residues. Trimming left V 3 bases short and J 1 base short, with 9 bases between.

The V gene is TRBV7-9, the J gene TRBJ1-1; TRBD1 might be the D (5 bases). CDR1 and CDR2 (germline): SEHNR, FQNEAQ (reference sequence). With 8 bases removed from V and 6 bases from J, the gap between germline ends came to 16 bases. The CDR3 sequence is 13 residues long. CDR3 DNA sequence: TGTGCCAGCCTACACAGGTTGGGTTCTGAAGCTTTCTTT. It translates to CASLHRLGSEAFF.

This clone has a handful of counts. J is TRBJ2-1 and V is TRBV10-3; tentatively, D is TRBD1 (8 bases). The CDR3 totals 16 residues. V dropped 4 bases and J dropped 8 bases, with 21 bases sitting between them. Germline V gene data show CDR1 as ENHRY and CDR2 as SYGVKD. The DNA for the CDR3 is TGTGCCATCAGTGGGGGGAGGGACAGGATCTTCGATGAGCAGTTCTTC. It yields the protein CAISGGRDRIFDEQFF.

The CDR3 DNA sequence: TGCGCCAGCAGTGAAGGGGGATCTTCACCCCTCCACTTT. It is translated as CASSEGGSSPLHF. This chain connects TRBV10-1 to TRBJ1-6, with D tentatively TRBD1 (6 bases). The V gene lost 3 bases and the J gene lost 9 bases, with 9 bases spanning the gap. CDR3 length: 13 amino acids. CDR1 WNHNN and CDR2 SYGVQD come from the germline V gene (reference sequence).

This rearrangement joins TRBV27 to TRBJ2-1; 8 positions agree with TRBD2. Germline V CDR1 and CDR2: MNHEY, SMNVEV (reference sequence). This CDR3 has 16 amino acids. The ends lost 4 bases at V and 5 bases at J; junction bases unmatched: 10. This CDR3 reads CASSYREGPLNNEQFF. CDR3 nucleotides: TGTGCCAGCAGTTACCGGGAGGGCCCTCTAAACAATGAGCAGTTCTTC.

The V gene is TRBV6-5, the J gene TRBJ1-5; D is undetermined. V lost 6 bases, J lost 0 bases, and 12 bases lay in between. The CDR3 has 15 residues. The V gene's germline CDR1 is MNHEY and CDR2 SVGAGI. In DNA, the CDR3 is TGTGCCAGCAGCCCGCCTCTCGGTAGCAATCAGCCCCAGCATTTT. Amino acid sequence: CASSPPLGSNQPQHF.

This clone has a handful of counts. The chain is built from TRBV10-3 and TRBJ1-2; D call uncertain. The CDR3 has 14 amino acids. The V end was cut by 5 bases, the J end by 4 bases, with 14 bases between. Germline V CDR1 and CDR2: ENHRY, SYGVKD. CDR3 sequence: CAISTGLLRYGYTF. The CDR3 DNA sequence: TGTGCCATCAGTACCGGACTGCTGCGCTATGGCTACACCTTC.

DNA of the CDR3: TGCGCCAGCAGCCAAGTTTCGCGGGGGGGCCGGACAGATACGCAGTATTTT. It is translated as CASSQVSRGGRTDTQYF. This chain uses TRBV4-1 with TRBJ2-3; TRBD2 aligns across 9 bases. Germline CDR1 and CDR2: MGHRA and YSYEKL. This CDR3 region has 17 residues. The J segment lost 3 bases and the V segment lost 1 base, leaving 8 bases of the junction unmatched.

The rearrangement links TRBV19 to TRBJ1-6; D is perhaps TRBD1 (5 bases). The CDR3 spans 18 residues. V lost 7 bases, J lost 4 bases, and 23 bases lay in between. Germline-derived CDR1 and CDR2 are LNHDA and SQIVND (reference sequence). The CDR3 coding sequence is TGTGCCAGTATCCCAACCGGGACTCTGGGAGGGTATAATTCACCCCTCCACTTT. Translating gives CASIPTGTLGGYNSPLHF.

DNA for the CDR3: TGTGCCAGCAGTTTATCGAGGGGGCCCCAGTACTTC. Its protein product is CASSLSRGPQYF. The V gene is TRBV28, the J gene TRBJ2-5, with 7 bases fitting TRBD1. Germline V gene sequence: CDR1 MDHEN, CDR2 SYDVKM. V dropped 1 base and J dropped 9; count of bases not matched to a gene: 2. The CDR3 extends over 12 amino acids.

The genes are TRBV28 and TRBJ2-4, with TRBD2 matching over 7 bases. The ends lost 6 bases at V and 2 bases at J; junction bases unmatched: 7. Germline V gives CDR1 MDHEN, CDR2 SYDVKM. The CDR3 is made up of 15 amino acids. DNA for the CDR3: TGTGCCAGCAGGTTCGGGGGGAGGACCAAAAACATTCAGTACTTC. It specifies CASRFGGRTKNIQYF.

The chain uses TRBV10-3 and TRBJ2-3; 14 nucleotides line up with TRBD2. The germline CDR1 and CDR2 sequences are ENHRY and SYGVKD. V dropped 6 bases and J dropped 3; count of bases not matched to a gene: 5. CDR3 length: 16 residues. The CDR3 bases are TGTGCCATCAGCCCCGGGACTAGCGGGGGAACAGATACGCAGTATTTT. Protein sequence: CAISPGTSGGTDTQYF.